This TCR beta chain originates from a study of OX40 agonist ivuxolimab in advanced cancers. Looking at the study overall: Ivuxolimab was delivered to patients intravenously every 2 weeks at doses spanning 0.01 to 10 mg/kg. Partial responses were observed in three patients, of whom one had hepatocellular carcinoma and two had cutaneous melanoma. Study-level findings and limits: Among T cells, CD8+ cells averaged more expanded clones than CD4+ cells.

The CDR3 has 13 amino acids. V lost 3 bases and J lost 3, with 8 bases in between. Germline V gene sequence: CDR1 MNHNS, CDR2 SASEGT. Assay: immunoSEQ multiplex PCR; the TCRdb copy retains only in-frame clones and omits some. Among 40,000 to 50,000 clones listed, about 88% were seen once. With regard to this clone: Its antigen is not identified.

The input for sequencing was CD4+ or CD8+ T cells sorted from blood, taken in a trial of the OX40 agonist ivuxolimab. This TCR derives from an adult with an advanced solid tumor such as melanoma, head and neck, liver or kidney cancer. This rearrangement joins TRBV6-1 to TRBJ2-5; D not resolved. Here the CDR3 reads CASSEPWEETQYF. The CDR3 DNA is TGTGCCAGCAGTGAGCCTTGGGAAGAGACCCAGTACTTC.